A selection of T cell receptor beta chains follows, all from one sample in a study of PD-1 blockade in classical Hodgkin lymphoma. Some clones are missing from TCRdb's copy, which holds only in-frame ones; the method was immunoSEQ multiplex PCR. The sample includes more than 50,000 clones, 90% of them seen just once. The material sequenced was peripheral blood mononuclear cells (PBMCs), taken at baseline. The receptors here all came from a human donor with classical Hodgkin lymphoma. CDR3s include the opening cysteine and the closing phenylalanine or tryptophan. Each record gives: clone size, D gene, V gene, J gene, CDR3 DNA, CDR3 protein. The D gene is left open where the match is weak. Clone size is stated in some rows and not others, as once, few, many or a class when expanded.

-	TRBD2	TRBV4-1	TRBJ2-4	TGCGCCAGCAGCCCCGTAGCGGGAGAAAACATTCAGTACTTC	CASSPVAGENIQYF
-	-	TRBV6-5	TRBJ1-1	TGTGCCAGCATTCTGTCAGGGGACATGAACACTGAAGCTTTCTTT	CASILSGDMNTEAFF
-	-	TRBV19	TRBJ1-6	TGTGCCAGTAGTTCTGGATCACCCCTCCACTTT	CASSSGSPLHF
-	TRBD2	TRBV9	TRBJ2-5	TGTGCCAGCAGCGTCACTAGCGGGGATGGGACCCAGTACTTC	CASSVTSGDGTQYF
-	-	TRBV4-1	TRBJ2-4	TGCGCCAGCAGCCAAGACTACGGAACGGGTTTCAAAAACATTCAGTACTTC	CASSQDYGTGFKNIQYF
-	TRBD1	TRBV5-6	TRBJ2-1	TGTGCCAGCAGCTTAGGACAGGTTCGTTACAATGAGCAGTTCTTC	CASSLGQVRYNEQFF
-	TRBD1	TRBV11-2	TRBJ1-1	TGTGCCAGCAGCCCTCGCGCGGGGAGGGGGCACACTGAAGCTTTCTTT	CASSPRAGRGHTEAFF
-	-	TRBV10-3	TRBJ1-6	TGTGCCATCAGTGAGTCGAAGACAGCCTTCTATAATTCACCCCTCCACTTT	CAISESKTAFYNSPLHF
-	TRBD2	TRBV27	TRBJ2-3	TGTGCCAGCAGTTTATTGCGGGAGGTAACAGATACGCAGTATTTT	CASSLLREVTDTQYF
-	TRBD2	TRBV11-2	TRBJ2-1	TGTGCCAGCAGCTCGACTAGCGGGGTATCCTACAATGAGCAGTTCTTC	CASSSTSGVSYNEQFF
-	-	TRBV7-9	TRBJ2-7	TGTGCCAGCAGCCTCCCAGCAGCGGGTTCCTCCTACGAGCAGTACTTC	CASSLPAAGSSYEQYF
-	TRBD1	TRBV6-1	TRBJ1-5	TGTGCCAGCAGTGAAGATGGGACAGGGGTCCAGCCCCAGCATTTT	CASSEDGTGVQPQHF
-	TRBD2	TRBV5-6	TRBJ2-3	TGTGCCAGCAGCCTACAGACTAGCCTGGGGGCAGATACGCAGTATTTT	CASSLQTSLGADTQYF
once	TRBD2	TRBV25-1	TRBJ2-1	TGTGCCACCCACTCTAGCGGGATGTACAATGAGCAGTTCTTC	CATHSSGMYNEQFF
once	TRBD1	TRBV5-1	TRBJ2-5	TGCGCCAGCAGCTTGGGGTCCGGGACAGGTCAAGAGACCCAGTACTTC	CASSLGSGTGQETQYF
-	-	TRBV28	TRBJ2-4	TGTGCCAGCAGTTCGAATTATCGCCTCTTCTACATTCAGTACTTC	CASSSNYRLFYIQYF
once	TRBD1	TRBV11-2	TRBJ2-7	TGTGCCAGCACCCTCGGACAGGGAAACGAGCAGTACTTC	CASTLGQGNEQYF
few	TRBD2	TRBV28	TRBJ2-7	TGTGCCAGCAGTCCGACTAGCGGGATTTACTACGAGCAGTACTTC	CASSPTSGIYYEQYF
-	TRBD1	TRBV18	TRBJ2-5	TGTGCCAGCTCACCAGGGGACAGGGGCGTCCACCAAGAGACCCAGTACTTC	CASSPGDRGVHQETQYF